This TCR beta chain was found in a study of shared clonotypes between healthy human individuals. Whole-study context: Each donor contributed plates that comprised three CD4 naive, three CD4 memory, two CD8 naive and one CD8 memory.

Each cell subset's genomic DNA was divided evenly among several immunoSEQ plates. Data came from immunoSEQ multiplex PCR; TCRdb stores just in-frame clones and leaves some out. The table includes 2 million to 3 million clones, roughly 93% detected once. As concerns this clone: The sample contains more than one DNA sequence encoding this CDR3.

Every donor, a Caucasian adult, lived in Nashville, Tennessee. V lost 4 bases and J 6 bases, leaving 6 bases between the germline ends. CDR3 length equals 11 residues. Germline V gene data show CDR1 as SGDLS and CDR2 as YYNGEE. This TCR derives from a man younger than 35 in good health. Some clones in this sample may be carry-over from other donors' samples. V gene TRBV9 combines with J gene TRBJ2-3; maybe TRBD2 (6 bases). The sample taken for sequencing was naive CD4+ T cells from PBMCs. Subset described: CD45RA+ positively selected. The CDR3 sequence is CASSLADTQYF. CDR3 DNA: TGTGCCAGCAGCCTAGCGGATACGCAGTATTTT.